Listed below are T cell receptor beta chains from one sample, sequenced in a study of cytomegalovirus exposure and HLA in healthy donors. TCRdb's copy holds only in-frame clones and misses some; the assay was immunoSEQ multiplex PCR. The data show around 92,000 clones, about four fifths seen once. The sequenced material came from PBMCs. Receptor source: a human donor in good health. Each CDR3 is given with its conserved first and last residue.

V gene	CDR3 protein
TRBV6-5	CASSGTRAQETQYF
TRBV5-1	CASSLLTNVAGGQDTQYF
TRBV18	CASSGTGESGYTF
TRBV19	CASSGTGNGYTF
TRBV4-3	CASSQDPGGTTEAFF
TRBV7-8	CASSPGQGNQDVPKNTIYF
TRBV6-1	CASSPGGTVEQYF
TRBV5-6	CASSLLGVETQYF
TRBV27	CASSAAGAVGNTIYF
TRBV7-2	CASSFGGGDTQYF
TRBV6-1	CASSPTGRQPQHF
TRBV19	CASSIPGTSSFTVSYNEQFF
TRBV5-1	CASSLRQGAYNEQFF
TRBV4-1	CASSGSLRQGVFYGYTF
TRBV5-1	CASSRGSTGPNTGELFF
TRBV11-2	CASSLDPGWSTEAFF
TRBV18	CASSTGLIYEQYF
TRBV25-1	CASSLTGVLDTQYF
TRBV7-8	CASSLGGDNSPLHF
TRBV2	CASSDPGWDTEAFF
TRBV11-3	CASSLALRGFSYNEQFF
TRBV19	CASSLRTGPNTEAFF
TRBV27	CASSRTGEYEQYF
TRBV15	CATSRGVTGELFF
TRBV19	CASSIDGTGANEQYF
TRBV9	CASSVEAGGTYEQYF
TRBV18	CASSPRTGTNYGYTF
TRBV29-1	CSVEDPRDTEAFF
TRBV10-3	CAISALNYGYTF
TRBV7-2	CASSTGLAGGKETQYF
TRBV27	CASSLRGPGSGNTIYF
TRBV7-6	CASSRGLAGGHQETQYF
TRBV14	CASRRGAGELFF
TRBV2	CASSVQINEQYF
TRBV10-3	CAIGQGAGELFF
TRBV15	CATRYGGYQETQYF
TRBV5-4	CASSRHKGSGRFDEQFF
TRBV7-9	CASSLASGVETQYF
TRBV29-1	CSVDLGQGLDTQYF
TRBV9	CASSVGQGLTYEQYF
TRBV5-1	CASSRDTGGGYEQYF
TRBV11-3	CASSSRQADQQETQYF
TRBV5-1	CASNPGQGWNEQFF
TRBV7-2	CASSFPGGDTQYF
TRBV6-5	CASNLGTEQETQYF
TRBV5-1	CASSLGSGFASTDTQYF
TRBV10-3	CAISEFRTSGVGAKNIQYF
TRBV19	CASSSRLREAFF
TRBV4-1	CASSQERTGTGAPDTQYF
TRBV10-3	CAISPQGSATEAFF
TRBV30	CAWTRSSYNEQFF
TRBV14	CASSQRGGLAHEQYF